The 18 T cell receptor beta chains below all came from one sample that was sequenced in a study of CD8+ T cells in alopecia areata. Using CD4, CD8alpha, NKG2D, NKG2ACE and other markers, pooled cutaneous lymph node cells were sorted. The sequencing template was cDNA reverse transcribed from extracted RNA. TCRdb keeps only in-frame clones here, not all; method: immunoSEQ multiplex PCR. The sample yields about 270,000 clones, without any singletons. Sequencing input: CD4+ T cells sorted from a lymph node. The receptor source for this set is a C3H/HeJ mouse with alopecia areata. For this mouse line, the MHC haplotype is H2-k.

In the case of this clone: Germline and genes here are mouse. The CDR3 is cut off 3 residues early in the read; its end comes from the germline J gene. V usage is TRBV13-3 and J usage is TRBJ1-6; 7 bases map to TRBD1. TRBJ1-6 is annotated as an ORF whose role is uncertain. This CDR3 has 13 residues. V lost 3 bases, J lost 9 bases, and 3 bases stayed unmatched. Germline V gene data show CDR1 as NNHDY and CDR2 as SYVADS. The sequenced part of the CDR3 DNA is TGTGCCAGCAGTGGACAGGGAAGTTCGCCC. As protein: CASSGQGSSP. The full CDR3 reads CASSGQGSSPLYF.

On this clone itself: The gene symbols are mouse symbols. Read data end 4 residues before the CDR3 end; the end is taken from the germline J gene. Other DNA sequences within the sample encode an identical CDR3. The chain combines TRBV13-1 with TRBJ2-7; weak D call: TRBD2 (6 bases). Germline CDR1 NSHNY, CDR2 SYGAGN. The V end lost 2 bases, the J end lost 1 base, and 7 bases lay between the germline ends. This CDR3 is 13 amino acids long. The CDR3 DNA, read in part, is TGTGCCAGCAGTGAGGGGGGTTCCTAT. As protein: CASSEGGSY. The full-length CDR3 reads as CASSEGGSYEQYF.

The table lists this clone with many counts. Genes and germline come from the mouse. The read terminates 4 residues before the CDR3 end, so the remaining end is supplied by the germline J gene. The sample holds other DNA sequences that translate to the same CDR3. J is TRBJ1-2 and V is TRBV1; D is unresolved. Germline lookup yields CDR1 NSQYPW and CDR2 LRSPGD (reference sequence). V was pared by 0 bases and J by 0 bases, with 5 bases between. The CDR3 is 14 residues long. CDR3 protein: CTCSADSANSDYTF. The sequenced CDR3 bases are TGCACCTGCAGTGCAGATTCAGCAAACTCC.

This clone has a handful of counts. Genes and germline come from the mouse. The observed sequence ends 4 residues before the CDR3 terminus, with the missing tail filled in from the germline J gene. The rearrangement joins TRBV13-1 to TRBJ2-4; 7 nucleotides agree with TRBD1. The ends lost 5 bases at V and 0 bases at J; junction bases unmatched: 3. CDR3 size: 14 residues. Germline values: CDR1 NSHNY, CDR2 SYGAGN. CDR3: CASRGDSSQNTLYF. The part of the CDR3 DNA that was read is TGTGCCAGCAGGGGGGACAGTAGTCAAAAC.

About this clone: Mouse names are used for the genes. The observed sequence ends 4 residues before the CDR3 terminus, with the missing tail filled in from the germline J gene. This chain uses TRBV5 with TRBJ2-7; 8 positions agree with TRBD2. In germline, CDR1 is LGHNA, CDR2 YNLKQL (reference sequence). The CDR3 is 15 amino acids. Partial CDR3 DNA: TGTGCCAGCAGCCAAGATCTGACTGGGGCGTAT. Its translation: CASSQDLTGAY. The full CDR3 protein reads CASSQDLTGAYEQYF.

With respect to this clone: The genes and germline here are from mouse. The observed sequence ends 4 residues before the CDR3 terminus, with the missing tail filled in from the germline J gene. The chain recombines TRBV19 with TRBJ2-7, with 9 bases fitting TRBD2. Germline V gene sequence: CDR1 FNHDT, CDR2 SITEND (reference sequence). The CDR3 contains 14 residues. V dropped 4 bases and J dropped 0; count of bases not matched to a gene: 2. The CDR3 reads CASSRLGASYEQYF. The sequenced part of the CDR3 DNA is TGTGCCAGCAGTCGACTGGGGGCCTCCTAT. Combining the CDR3 with reference TRBV19 and TRBJ2-7 gives the whole variable domain GGIITQTPKFLIGQEGQKLTLKCQQNFNHDTMYWYRQDSGKGLRLIYYSITENDLQKGDLSEGYDASREKKSSFSLTVTSAQKNEMAVFLCASSRLGASYEQYFGPGTRLTVL.

As regards this clone: Gene names and germline match the mouse. The part of the CDR3 DNA that was read is TGTGCCAGCAGTGTGGGGGGGGCGAGAAAC. It codes for CASSVGGARN. The entire CDR3 protein is CASSVGGARNTLYF. This chain joins TRBV13-3 and TRBJ2-4; TRBD2 matches at 8 bases. The missing CDR3 end, 4 residues past where the read stops, is filled in from the germline J gene. The length of the CDR3 is 14 residues. Germline V CDR1 and CDR2: NNHDY, SYVADS.

Of note for this clone: Any gene name here is a mouse gene name. Sequencing ends 4 residues short of the CDR3 end; the germline J gene provides the rest. The rearrangement uses TRBV13-2 and TRBJ2-2; TRBD2 matches at 9 bases. Germline trimming cut 5 bases from V and 2 bases from J; bases unmatched to any gene: 4. This CDR3 has 15 amino acids. Germline CDR1 NNHNN, CDR2 SYGAGS (reference sequence). The sequenced CDR3 bases are TGTGCCAGCGGGACGGACTGGGGTAACACCGGG. This sequence encodes CASGTDWGNTG. The whole CDR3 protein is CASGTDWGNTGQLYF.

This clone has more than one count but fewer than ten. The germline and genes are mouse ones. Coverage ceases 4 residues before the CDR3 finishes, and the germline J gene fills in the end. The sample holds other DNA sequences that translate to the same CDR3. This sequence joins TRBV19 and TRBJ2-5, with TRBD2 matching over 11 bases. This CDR3 spans 14 amino acids. Germline V lookup: CDR1 FNHDT, CDR2 SITEND (reference sequence). The CDR3 is CASSIGLGGDTQYF. The sequenced part of the CDR3 DNA is TGTGCCAGCAGTATTGGACTGGGGGGAGAC.

This clone was observed at least ten times. Each gene name is a mouse one. Other DNA sequences of this sample code for an identical CDR3. CDR3 residues: CASSIDRNTEVFF. Incomplete CDR3 DNA: TGTGCCAGCAGTATAGACAGGAACACA. The chain carries TRBV19 and TRBJ1-1, with D unclear. The CDR3 goes on 4 residues after the read ends, and that part is filled in from the germline J gene. The germline CDR1 and CDR2 sequences are FNHDT and SITEND (reference sequence). CDR3 size: 13 residues. The V end was cut by 0 bases, the J end by 1 base, with 4 bases between.

This clone was picked up a small number of times. Mouse names are used for the genes. The CDR3 extends 4 residues past the end of the read, so its final part is completed from the germline J gene. The chain employs TRBV17 and TRBJ2-7, with TRBD1 matching over 8 bases. This CDR3 has 15 residues. The germline CDR1 and CDR2 sequences are MNHDT and YYDKIL. The V gene end was trimmed by 3 bases and the J gene end by 0 bases; junction bases not matched to a gene: 4. The CDR3 region is CASSSYRGSSYEQYF. The DNA read from the CDR3 is TGTGCTAGCAGTAGTTACAGGGGGAGCTCCTAT.

Turning to this clone: Gene and germline names: mouse. The read finishes 4 residues shy of the CDR3 end, and the germline J gene is used to complete it. The V and J genes are TRBV1 and TRBJ2-1; the match to TRBD2 covers 8 bases. V dropped 1 base and J dropped 3; count of bases not matched to a gene: 2. The CDR3 loop spans 15 amino acids. Germline-derived CDR1 and CDR2 are NSQYPW and LRSPGD (reference sequence). The DNA read from the CDR3 is TGCACCTGCAGTGCAGCTGGGGGGAGCTATGCT. This gives the protein CTCSAAGGSYA. The entire CDR3 protein is CTCSAAGGSYAEQFF.

This clone was seen only a few times. Gene names follow the mouse nomenclature. The read comes to an end 4 residues before the CDR3 does, leaving the germline J gene to fill in the end. The chain couples TRBV13-1 to TRBJ2-7; tentative D call: TRBD2 (7 bases). CDR1 and CDR2 from the germline V gene are NSHNY and SYGAGN. This CDR3 has 15 amino acids. Trimming stripped 0 bases from V and 2 bases from J, with 12 bases between. CDR3 DNA (partial): TGTGCCAGCAGTGATGGGGGGGCAATCCCCTAT. Encoded protein: CASSDGGAIPY. The entire CDR3 reads CASSDGGAIPYEQYF.

A remark on this clone: Germline and genes: mouse. The read finishes 4 residues shy of the CDR3 end, and the germline J gene is used to complete it. Additional DNA sequences in this sample encode the identical CDR3. This chain joins TRBV1 and TRBJ2-3; D not resolved. V was pared by 3 bases and J by 0 bases, with 7 bases between. CDR3 size: 14 residues. Germline CDR1 NSQYPW, CDR2 LRSPGD (reference sequence). The DNA read from the CDR3 is TGCACCTGCAGTGCTCCAACTAGTGCAGAA. Translation: CTCSAPTSAE. The CDR3 in its entirety is CTCSAPTSAETLYF.

This clone was seen a few times. Gene and germline names: mouse. The CDR3 is cut off 4 residues early in the read; its end comes from the germline J gene. This same CDR3 is encoded by further DNA sequences in the sample. The chain uses TRBV1 and TRBJ2-4; TRBD2 matches at 9 bases. This CDR3 has 15 residues. The V gene end was trimmed by 3 bases and the J gene end by 1 base; junction bases not matched to a gene: 2. Germline lookup yields CDR1 NSQYPW and CDR2 LRSPGD (reference sequence). The DNA read from the CDR3 is TGCACCTGCAGTGCTCGGGACTGGGGTCAAAAC. Protein: CTCSARDWGQN. The whole CDR3 is CTCSARDWGQNTLYF. Looking up the rest from reference TRBV1 and TRBJ2-4 gives the full variable domain: VTLLEQNPRWRLVPRGQAVNLRCILKNSQYPWMSWYQQDLQKQLQWLFTLRSPGDKEVKSLPGADYLATRVTDTELRLQVANMSQGRTLYCTCSARDWGQNTLYFGAGTRLSVL.

This clone was seen more than once but under ten times. Mouse germline and gene names are used. The observed sequence ends 4 residues before the CDR3 terminus, with the missing tail filled in from the germline J gene. This sequence joins TRBV13-1 and TRBJ2-5; 7 nucleotides match TRBD1. Germline values: CDR1 NSHNY, CDR2 SYGAGN. This CDR3 is built from 14 residues. CDR3 DNA, as far as it was read: TGTGCCAGCAGGAGACAGGGAGAGAAAGAC. It is translated as CASRRQGEKD. The full CDR3 protein reads CASRRQGEKDTQYF.

About this clone: Gene names are mouse gene names. The CDR3 extends 4 residues past the end of the read, so its final part is completed from the germline J gene. The chain joins TRBV13-1 to TRBJ2-5, with 9 bases aligning to TRBD2. This CDR3 has 15 residues. Germline V lookup: CDR1 NSHNY, CDR2 SYGAGN. The CDR3 sequence: CASSDATGGRDTQYF. The CDR3 bases that were read are TGTGCCAGCAGTGATGCAACTGGGGGGAGAGAC.

This clone was observed a handful of times. Gene names follow the mouse nomenclature. Coverage ceases 4 residues before the CDR3 finishes, and the germline J gene fills in the end. This CDR3 is also generated by other DNA sequences in the sample. The chain employs TRBV5 and TRBJ2-1, with a tentative D call TRBD1 (6 bases). CDR1 LGHNA and CDR2 YNLKQL come from the germline V gene (reference sequence). Trimming shortened V by 3 bases and J by 4 bases, and 7 bases separated the two germline ends. The CDR3 is 13 amino acids. CDR3 sequence: CASSQGQYAEQFF. CDR3 DNA, as far as it was read: TGTGCCAGCAGCCAGGGACAATATGCT.